The present TCR beta chain was sequenced within a study of blood T cells in healthy people across ages. In the case of this clonotype: Antigen specificity is unknown.

The use of a sample-barcoded 5' primer and a J-beta primer mix characterized a second PCR of 7 to 11 cycles. In TCRdb, the 5' RACE reads were re-called with MiXCR into one record per CDR3 protein. Of 650,000 to 800,000 distinct CDR3 sequences in the sample, 40% to 50% were seen once. Germline V lookup: CDR1 GTSNPN, CDR2 SVGIG (reference sequence). Trimming removed 3 bases from V and 1 base from J; junction bases left unmatched: 5. The CDR3 is 14 amino acids. General study points: Researchers judged that diversity estimates from one million T cells fell short of true values. Per million T cells, TCR beta diversity dropped about linearly as age rose.

This chain links TRBV30 with TRBJ1-1; 7 bases agree with TRBD1. Sequenced: blood. The sequence was obtained from a man in his 60s in good health. The CDR3 sequence is CAWRGQHTNTEAFF. CDR3 nucleotides: TGTGCCTGGAGGGGACAGCACACGAACACTGAAGCTTTCTTT.